This TCR beta chain was identified in a study of cytomegalovirus exposure and HLA in healthy donors. General study points: Cytomegalovirus-associated status was assigned to some 160 TCR beta chains. CMV antigen specificity was confirmed in vitro for three CMV-associated chains.

Researchers ran the PCR with 60 Vbeta and 13 Jbeta primers. This table comes from immunoSEQ multiplex PCR, and its TCRdb copy is limited to in-frame clones, with some not included. This table holds 200,000 to 250,000 clones, just under 80% found once. CDR3 length: 17 amino acids. Germline V gene sequence: CDR1 SGHRS, CDR2 YFSETQ. V shed 1 base and J shed 0 bases, with 15 bases lying between them. Of note for this clone: What it recognizes is unknown.

The rearrangement links TRBV5-1 to TRBJ2-3; a weak D match, TRBD1 (6 bases). The receptor was isolated from a boy under 18 in good health and CMV-seronegative. Sequenced input: PBMCs. In DNA, the CDR3 is TGCGCCAGCAGCTTGATAAGGGGGAAAGGGAGCACAGATACGCAGTATTTT. It translates to CASSLIRGKGSTDTQYF.